This entry is about one T cell receptor (beta chain). What it binds is not known. The data are from a study of T cell repertoires in cytomegalovirus infection. Looking at the study overall: Through public TCR beta signatures, both CMV infection and matching HLA type were indicated. Study observations and caveats: The study identified carriers of CMV plus the relevant HLA from cumulative public TCR beta family frequency. The ex vivo response was dominated by HLA-C-restricted CMV-specific TCR beta clonotypes.

TCRdb fed the reads into MiXCR, producing one record per CDR3 protein. This table holds 35,000 to 55,000 distinct CDR3 sequences, approximately 22% found once. The CDR3 has 14 amino acids. V lost 6 bases and J lost 1; bases outside the gene matches: 5. Germline CDR1 is MNHEY and CDR2 is SVGAGI. The material sequenced was PBMCs, sequenced either directly or after in vitro stimulation (not recorded which). The TCR comes from a human donor in good health (CMV status not recorded). Some clones in this sample may be carry-over from other donors' samples. J is TRBJ1-1 and V is TRBV6-5; 7 nucleotides match TRBD1. DNA for the CDR3: TGTGCCAGCAGAACAGGGGAAGGGAACACTGAAGCTTTCTTT. It encodes CASRTGEGNTEAFF.